Sequencing of this T cell receptor (beta chain) was carried out in a study of cytomegalovirus exposure and HLA in healthy donors. This CDR3 contains 13 residues. The germline V gene encodes CDR1 LNHDA and CDR2 SQIVND (reference sequence). Unmatched junction bases numbered 1, after V lost 6 bases and J lost 3 bases. The PCR ran on 60 Vbeta and 13 Jbeta primers. Repertoires were generated with immunoSEQ multiplex PCR, while TCRdb's copy carries only in-frame clones and drops some. Of fewer than 250,000 clones detected, around four fifths appear once; the ten largest clones hold 1.5% to 2%. The sample comprised PBMCs. The chain couples TRBV19 to TRBJ2-1; 8 nucleotides match TRBD2. The receptor's source is a man in his forties or fifties in good health and CMV-seropositive. CDR3 sequence (DNA): TGTGCCAGTAGCGGGAGGGTCTACAATGAGCAGTTCTTC. Amino acid sequence: CASSGRVYNEQFF.